This record concerns one T cell receptor (beta chain) sequence. The V gene lost 0 bases and the J gene lost 10 bases, with 13 bases spanning the gap. The CDR3 is made up of 13 amino acids. CDR1 and CDR2 from the germline V gene are SGHRS and YFSETQ. The data were taken from a study of blood T cell repertoires in COVID-19. Across the whole study: The United States, Italy and Spain provided the acute and convalescent COVID-19 samples. Sample material is recorded as cDNA or gDNA derived from T cells, B-cell-depleted T cells, or PBMCs.

Sequencing was performed with immunoSEQ multiplex PCR; in TCRdb, only in-frame clones are kept and a portion is missing. Here the sample spans 230,000 or so clones, roughly 89% being singletons. This receptor was taken from a woman aged 55-75 years with COVID-19, enrolled during active disease. The rearrangement uses TRBV5-1 and TRBJ1-2; weak D call: TRBD1 (6 bases). The material sequenced was peripheral blood. CDR3: CASSLALGGDYTF. The CDR3 coding sequence is TGCGCCAGCAGCTTGGCCCTAGGGGGTGACTACACCTTC. Complete variable domain (other parts from reference TRBV5-1 and TRBJ1-2): KAGVTQTPRYLIKTRGQQVTLSCSPISGHRSVSWYQQTPGQGLQFLFEYFSETQRNKGNFPGRFSGRQFSNSRSEMNVSTLELGDSALYLCASSLALGGDYTFGSGTRLTVV.